This T cell receptor beta chain derives from a study of response to subunit inactivated influenza vaccine. A word on this clonotype: Its antigen is still unknown.

The CDR3 spans 14 residues. Trimming removed 5 bases from V and 6 bases from J; junction bases left unmatched: 7. CDR1 is MGHRA, CDR2 YSYEKL, per germline. Study results and caveats: T cells newly recruited by each seasonal influenza vaccination are few, the authors suggested.

TCRdb itself ran the RT-PCR reads through MiXCR, one entry per CDR3 protein. The table records more than 150,000 distinct CDR3 sequences, about 10% of them present only once. The chain employs TRBV4-1 and TRBJ1-5, with 7 bases fitting TRBD1. The source was CD8+ T cells sorted from PBMCs, collected less than 30 months after vaccination. The sequence was obtained from a man aged 50 to 69 who received an inactivated influenza vaccine. This CDR3 is CASSDTGAFQPQHF. For the CDR3, the DNA is TGCGCCAGCAGCGACACAGGGGCTTTTCAGCCCCAGCATTTT.